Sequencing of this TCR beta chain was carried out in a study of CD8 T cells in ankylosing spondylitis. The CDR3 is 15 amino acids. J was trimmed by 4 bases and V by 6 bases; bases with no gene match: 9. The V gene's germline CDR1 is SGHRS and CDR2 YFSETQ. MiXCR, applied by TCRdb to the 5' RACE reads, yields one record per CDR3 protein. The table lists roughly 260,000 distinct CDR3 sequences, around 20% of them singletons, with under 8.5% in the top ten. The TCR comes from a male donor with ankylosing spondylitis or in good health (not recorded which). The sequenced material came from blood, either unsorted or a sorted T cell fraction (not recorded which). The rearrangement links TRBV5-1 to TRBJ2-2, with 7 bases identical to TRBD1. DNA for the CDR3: TGCGCCAGCACCTCAGGGGGTGTACCCACCGGGGAGCTGTTTTTT. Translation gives CASTSGGVPTGELFF.